The sequence of this T cell receptor beta chain was determined in a study of blood T cell repertoires in COVID-19. On the study more broadly: Specimens from acute and convalescent COVID-19 originated in the United States, Italy and Spain.

This table comes from immunoSEQ multiplex PCR, and its TCRdb copy is limited to in-frame clones, with some not included. In the table there are fewer than 300,000 clones, roughly 87% of which are singletons. This clone occurred once. Trimming cost V 2 bases and J 1 base, with 9 bases left between them. This CDR3 region has 15 residues. CDR1 is MNHNS, CDR2 SASEGT, per germline. The chain links TRBV6-1 to TRBJ2-4, with a possible D match to TRBD1 (5 bases). The sequenced sample was peripheral blood. The sequence came from a man aged 18 to 35 with active or convalescent COVID-19. CDR3 DNA: TGTGCCAGCAGTGAACAAGGGGTGGCCAAAAACATTCAGTACTTC. Encoded protein: CASSEQGVAKNIQYF.